One sample yielded the 22 T cell receptor beta chains listed below, sequenced in a study of CD8+ T cells in alopecia areata. The sequencing template was cDNA reverse transcribed from extracted RNA. Here immunoSEQ multiplex PCR was the method, and the copy in TCRdb shows in-frame clones only, minus some. Of a few hundred thousand clones in the sample, around two fifths are singletons; the top ten hold more than 0.4%. Documented treatment: oral pan-JAK inhibitor, 5-10 mg twice daily. The sample in question was CD4+ T cells sorted from blood, obtained at approximately week 30, from a patient treated with tofacitinib. These receptors all come from a human donor with alopecia areata.

This clone appeared a few times. The chain has TRBV28 and TRBJ2-1, with D perhaps matching TRBD2 (6 bases). This CDR3 region has 14 residues. Germline CDR1 is MDHEN and CDR2 is SYDVKM. V lost 2 bases and J 3 bases, leaving 8 bases between the germline ends. CDR3 region: CASSLGGLYNEQFF. For the CDR3, the DNA is TGTGCCAGCAGTTTAGGGGGACTCTACAATGAGCAGTTCTTC.

This chain links TRBV9 with TRBJ2-3; 9 nucleotides agree with TRBD2. J gave up 2 bases and V 3 bases, and 10 bases lay outside the gene matches. This CDR3 contains 17 residues. CDR1 SGDLS and CDR2 YYNGEE come from the germline V gene. Here the CDR3 reads CASSDGGGDPSTDTQYF. DNA of the CDR3: TGTGCCAGCAGCGACGGCGGGGGGGATCCCTCCACAGATACGCAGTATTTT.

The chain employs TRBV12-5 and TRBJ2-5, with 7 bases aligning to TRBD2. The CDR3 runs to 15 residues. V gave up 6 bases and J gave up 5 bases; unmatched junction bases: 12. Germline-derived CDR1 and CDR2 are LGHNT and FRNRAP. CDR3 region: CASGQNRGGRETQYF. Here the CDR3 DNA reads TGTGCTAGTGGCCAAAACCGCGGGGGACGGGAGACCCAGTACTTC.

This clone came up many times. V usage is TRBV15 and J usage is TRBJ1-3; D is unclear. The V and J ends lost 1 base and 2 bases respectively, with 6 bases between them. The V gene's germline CDR1 is LNHNV and CDR2 YYDKDF (reference sequence). CDR3 length equals 14 residues. The CDR3 sequence is CATSRVGTGNTIYF. In nucleotides, the CDR3 is TGTGCCACCAGCAGAGTAGGGACTGGAAACACCATATATTTT.

This clone was counted only a few times. The chain uses TRBV25-1 and TRBJ1-1; weak D call: TRBD1 (6 bases). This CDR3 comprises 14 residues. V was cut by 7 bases and J by 2 bases, with 14 bases left in between. The germline CDR1 and CDR2 sequences are MGHDK and SYGVNS. The CDR3 spells CASTPRGGNTEAFF. DNA for the CDR3: TGTGCCAGCACCCCCCGGGGGGGCAACACTGAAGCTTTCTTT.

This clone was seen only a few times. The chain joins TRBV5-1 to TRBJ1-5; D ambiguous. The germline CDR1 and CDR2 sequences are SGHRS and YFSETQ. The CDR3 totals 14 residues. The germline V and J ends were trimmed by 4 bases and 6 bases, with 14 bases remaining between them. The CDR3 is CASSPDLMGQPQHF. CDR3 coding DNA: TGCGCCAGCAGCCCAGATCTGATGGGTCAGCCCCAGCATTTT.

The chain joins TRBV30 to TRBJ1-2, with 7 nucleotides matching TRBD1. This CDR3 has 12 amino acids. V lost 1 base, J lost 8 bases, and 4 bases stayed unmatched. In germline, CDR1 is GTSNPN, CDR2 SVGIG (reference sequence). This CDR3 reads CAWSAQGDGYTF. The CDR3 DNA follows: TGTGCCTGGAGTGCGCAGGGGGACGGCTACACCTTC. Filled out from reference TRBV30 and TRBJ1-2, the complete variable domain reads SQTIHQWPATLVQPVGSPLSLECTVEGTSNPNLYWYRQAAGRGLQLLFYSVGIGQISSEVPQNLSASRPQDRQFILSSKKLLLSDSGFYLCAWSAQGDGYTFGSGTRLTVV.

The rearrangement joins TRBV9 to TRBJ2-3; 9 bases are a match to TRBD1. Unmatched junction bases numbered 5, after V lost 8 bases and J lost 4 bases. This CDR3 has 13 amino acids. CDR1 is SGDLS and CDR2 is YYNGEE in the germline V gene. The CDR3 bases are TGTGCCAGTTCACAGGGGGCCGCAGATACGCAGTATTTT. Translating it yields CASSQGAADTQYF. The full variable domain, its missing parts supplied by reference TRBV9 and TRBJ2-3, is DSGVTQTPKHLITATGQRVTLRCSPRSGDLSVYWYQQSLDQGLQFLIQYYNGEERAKGNILERFSAQQFPDLHSELNLSSLELGDSALYFCASSQGAADTQYFGPGTRLTVL.

The rearrangement uses TRBV27 and TRBJ1-6, with 9 bases that match TRBD1. The CDR3 covers 15 residues. J gave up 7 bases and V 5 bases, and 6 bases lay outside the gene matches. Germline loops: CDR1 MNHEY, CDR2 SMNVEV (reference sequence). The CDR3 coding sequence is TGTGCCAGCAGTCTAACAGGGGGCGAAAATTCACCCCTCCACTTT. Its translation: CASSLTGGENSPLHF.

The gene calls are TRBV30 and TRBJ2-3; D unclear. V shed 2 bases and J shed 2 bases, with 5 bases lying between them. Germline V gives CDR1 GTSNPN, CDR2 SVGIG (reference sequence). This CDR3 has 12 residues. The CDR3 here is CAWSPNTDTQYF. CDR3 DNA: TGTGCCTGGAGTCCAAACACAGATACGCAGTATTTT.

CDR3 coding DNA: TGCGCCAGCAGCGGTGGGGACAGGGCCTATGGCTACACCTTC. Amino acids: CASSGGDRAYGYTF. This rearrangement joins TRBV5-1 to TRBJ1-2, with TRBD1 identical over 9 bases. With V trimmed by 4 bases and J by 4 bases, 5 bases remained unmatched. In germline, CDR1 is SGHRS, CDR2 YFSETQ. CDR3 length: 14 amino acids.

The genes are TRBV30 and TRBJ2-3, with TRBD1 matching over 7 bases. V gave up 4 bases and J gave up 6 bases; unmatched junction bases: 7. The germline V gene has CDR1 GTSNPN and CDR2 SVGIG (reference sequence). This CDR3 region has 13 residues. The CDR3 loop is CAWTSGGADTQYF. The DNA of the CDR3 is TGTGCCTGGACATCAGGGGGTGCGGATACGCAGTATTTT.

The V gene is TRBV29-1, the J gene TRBJ1-3, with 8 bases aligning to TRBD1. Germline CDR1 is SQVTM and CDR2 is ANQGSEA. Trimming cost V 7 bases and J 0 bases; bases outside gene matches: 8. The CDR3 runs 15 residues. The CDR3 is CSAADRASSGNTIYF. For the CDR3, the DNA is TGCAGCGCCGCGGACAGGGCCAGCTCTGGAAACACCATATATTTT. Combining the CDR3 with reference TRBV29-1 and TRBJ1-3 gives the whole variable domain SAVISQKPSRDICQRGTSLTIQCQVDSQVTMMFWYRQQPGQSLTLIATANQGSEATYESGFVIDKFPISRPNLTFSTLTVSNMSPEDSSIYLCSAADRASSGNTIYFGEGSWLTVV.

This clone was observed a handful of times. This chain joins TRBV21-1 and TRBJ2-3. TRBV21-1 corresponds to a pseudogene. This CDR3 has 14 residues. The CDR3 loop is CASSKAATTDTQYF. The CDR3 DNA is TGTGCCAGCAGCAAAGCGGCTACCACAGATACGCAGTATTTT.

This clone was recorded a few times. The chain carries TRBV19 and TRBJ1-1; D might be TRBD1 (5 bases). Germline V gene lookup returns CDR1 LNHDA and CDR2 SQIVND (reference sequence). The V gene lost 2 bases and the J gene lost 4 bases, with 14 bases spanning the gap. This CDR3 is 15 amino acids long. The CDR3 DNA is TGTGCCAGTAGTATACGGGGGAAGAAAGGCACTGAAGCTTTCTTT. It yields the protein CASSIRGKKGTEAFF. Drawing the rest from reference TRBV19 and TRBJ1-1, the complete variable domain is DGGITQSPKYLFRKEGQNVTLSCEQNLNHDAMYWYRQDPGQGLRLIYYSQIVNDFQKGDIAEGYSVSREKKESFPLTVTSAQKNPTAFYLCASSIRGKKGTEAFFGQGTRLTVV.

This chain's CDR3 is CASSPPGGGRANEQFF. The CDR3 coding sequence is TGTGCCAGCAGCCCCCCGGGGGGAGGGCGAGCAAATGAGCAGTTCTTC. The genes are TRBV9 and TRBJ2-1; 7 nucleotides match TRBD2. The junction had 14 bases not matched to a gene; V was cut back by 4 bases and J by 7 bases. The CDR3 runs to 16 residues. The germline CDR1 and CDR2 sequences are SGDLS and YYNGEE.

This clone occurred a few times. V and J are TRBV9 and TRBJ2-7; 10 bases are shared with TRBD1. The germline V gene has CDR1 SGDLS and CDR2 YYNGEE. Trimming took 1 base from V and 2 from J; bases not matched to a gene: 6. This CDR3 comprises 16 residues. The CDR3 nucleotides are TGTGCCAGCAGCGTAAGGGGGACAGGGGCTACCTACGAGCAGTACTTC. Translating gives CASSVRGTGATYEQYF.

This chain joins TRBV5-1 and TRBJ2-1, with D possibly being TRBD2 (5 bases). The V gene lost 5 bases and the J gene lost 10 bases, with 10 bases spanning the gap. CDR3 size: 11 residues. The germline V gene encodes CDR1 SGHRS and CDR2 YFSETQ. The CDR3 here is CASRWRGEQFF. The DNA for the CDR3 is TGCGCCAGCAGGTGGAGAGGGGAGCAGTTCTTC. The full variable domain, rest sourced from reference TRBV5-1 and TRBJ2-1, is KAGVTQTPRYLIKTRGQQVTLSCSPISGHRSVSWYQQTPGQGLQFLFEYFSETQRNKGNFPGRFSGRQFSNSRSEMNVSTLELGDSALYLCASRWRGEQFFGPGTRLTVL.

This sequence joins TRBV18 and TRBJ2-5, with TRBD1 matching 10 bases. Per germline, CDR1 KGHSH and CDR2 LQKENI. V shed 6 bases and J 4 bases; nucleotides not matched to a gene: 8. This CDR3 is 15 amino acids long. CDR3 in amino acids: CASSLGTGEGETQYF. The CDR3 DNA reads TGTGCCAGCTCGCTCGGGACAGGGGAAGGAGAGACCCAGTACTTC.

J is TRBJ1-2 and V is TRBV25-1; 8 bases agree with TRBD1. Germline CDR1 reads MGHDK; CDR2 reads SYGVNS. J gave up 6 bases and V 7 bases, and 10 bases lay outside the gene matches. The CDR3 extends over 14 amino acids. The CDR3 DNA reads TGTGCCAGCACTCCCCGGGACAGGCCCCATGGCTACACCTTC. This codes for CASTPRDRPHGYTF.

The V gene is TRBV6-5, the J gene TRBJ2-7; TRBD1 matches 10 bases. Germline CDR1 is MNHEY and CDR2 is SVGAGI. With V trimmed by 2 bases and J by 5 bases, 6 bases remained unmatched. The CDR3 sequence is 15 residues long. CDR3 DNA: TGTGCCAGCAGTTACAGTAGACAGGGGGCACACGAGCAGTACTTC. Translating it yields CASSYSRQGAHEQYF.

This sequence joins TRBV5-4 and TRBJ2-1; a possible D gene is TRBD2 (5 bases). Trimming left V 5 bases short and J 0 bases short, with 12 bases between. Germline values: CDR1 SGHNT, CDR2 YYREEE (reference sequence). The CDR3 covers 15 residues. CDR3: CASRQSGSSYNEQFF. The DNA for the CDR3 is TGTGCCAGCAGACAAAGCGGCAGCTCCTACAATGAGCAGTTCTTC.